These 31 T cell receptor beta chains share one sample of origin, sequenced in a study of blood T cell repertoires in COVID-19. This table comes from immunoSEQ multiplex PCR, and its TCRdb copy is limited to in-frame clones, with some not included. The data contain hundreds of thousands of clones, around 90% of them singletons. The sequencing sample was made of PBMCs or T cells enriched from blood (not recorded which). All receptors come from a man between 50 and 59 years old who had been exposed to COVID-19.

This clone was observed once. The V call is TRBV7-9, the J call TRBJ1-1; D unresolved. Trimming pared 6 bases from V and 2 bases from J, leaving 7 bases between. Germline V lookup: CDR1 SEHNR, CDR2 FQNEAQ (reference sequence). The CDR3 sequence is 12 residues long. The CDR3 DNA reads TGTGCCAGCAGTCGAGGTAACACTGAAGCTTTCTTT. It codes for CASSRGNTEAFF.

The CDR3 sequence: CASSPLSGGQQPQHF. Written as DNA, the CDR3 is TGTGCCAGCTCACCATTATCAGGGGGGCAACAGCCCCAGCATTTT. V gene TRBV18 combines with J gene TRBJ1-5; 7 bases map to TRBD1. CDR1 KGHSH and CDR2 LQKENI come from the germline V gene. The trim removed 2 bases at V and 7 bases at J, leaving 8 bases unmatched. This CDR3 has 15 residues.

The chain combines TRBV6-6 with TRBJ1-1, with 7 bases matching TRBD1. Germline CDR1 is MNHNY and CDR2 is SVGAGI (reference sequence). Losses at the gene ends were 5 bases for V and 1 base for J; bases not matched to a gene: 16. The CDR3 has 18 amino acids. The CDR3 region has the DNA TGTGCCAGCAGTCCACCAACAGGGGATGTTGGTAAGAACACTGAAGCTTTCTTT. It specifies CASSPPTGDVGKNTEAFF.

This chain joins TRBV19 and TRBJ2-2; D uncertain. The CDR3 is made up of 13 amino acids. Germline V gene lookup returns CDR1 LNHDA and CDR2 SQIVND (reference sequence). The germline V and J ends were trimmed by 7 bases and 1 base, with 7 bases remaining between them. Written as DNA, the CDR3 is TGTGCCAGTATTGCAGGGAACACCGGGGAGCTGTTTTTT. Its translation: CASIAGNTGELFF.

The CDR3 region is CASSLRGPTNTGELFF. The CDR3 DNA reads TGTGCCAGCAGTTTGAGAGGCCCAACGAACACCGGGGAGCTGTTTTTT. This sequence joins TRBV11-2 and TRBJ2-2; D is unresolved. The ends were cut back, 6 bases at V and 0 bases at J, with 14 bases in the middle. Germline values: CDR1 SGHAT, CDR2 FQNNGV. This CDR3 has 16 amino acids. The whole variable domain, remainder taken from reference TRBV11-2 and TRBJ2-2, is EAGVAQSPRYKIIEKRQSVAFWCNPISGHATLYWYQQILGQGPKLLIQFQNNGVVDDSQLPKDRFSAERLKGVDSTLKIQPAKLEDSAVYLCASSLRGPTNTGELFFGEGSRLTVL.

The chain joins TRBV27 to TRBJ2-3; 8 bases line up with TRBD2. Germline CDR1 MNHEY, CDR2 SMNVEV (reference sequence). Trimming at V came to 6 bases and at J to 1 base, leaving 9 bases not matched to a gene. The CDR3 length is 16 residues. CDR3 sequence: CASSHHSGARTDTQYF. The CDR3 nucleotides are TGTGCCAGCAGCCATCATAGCGGGGCCCGCACAGATACGCAGTATTTT.

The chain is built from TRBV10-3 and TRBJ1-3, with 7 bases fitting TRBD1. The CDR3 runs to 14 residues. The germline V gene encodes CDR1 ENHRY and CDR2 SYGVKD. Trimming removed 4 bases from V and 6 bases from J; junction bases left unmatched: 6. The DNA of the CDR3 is TGTGCCATCAGTGCTACAGGGGAAGCAAACACCATATATTTT. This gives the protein CAISATGEANTIYF.

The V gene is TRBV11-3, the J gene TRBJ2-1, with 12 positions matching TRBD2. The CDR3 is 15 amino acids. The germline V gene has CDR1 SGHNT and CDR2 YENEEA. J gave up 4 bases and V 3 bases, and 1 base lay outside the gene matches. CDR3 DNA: TGTGCCAGCAGCTTTACTAGCGGGGGGTACAATGAGCAGTTCTTC. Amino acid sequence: CASSFTSGGYNEQFF.

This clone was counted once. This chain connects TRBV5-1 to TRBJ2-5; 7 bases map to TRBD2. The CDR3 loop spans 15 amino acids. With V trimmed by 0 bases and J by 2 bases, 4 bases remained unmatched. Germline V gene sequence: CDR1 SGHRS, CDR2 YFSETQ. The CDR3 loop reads CASSLDGGRQETQYF. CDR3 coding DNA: TGCGCCAGCAGCTTGGACGGGGGGAGGCAAGAGACCCAGTACTTC.

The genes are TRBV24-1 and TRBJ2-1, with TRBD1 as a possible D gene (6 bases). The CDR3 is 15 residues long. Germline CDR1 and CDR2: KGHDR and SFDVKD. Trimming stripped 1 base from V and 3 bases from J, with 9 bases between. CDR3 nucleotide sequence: TGTGCCACCAGTGATTTCCGGGACAACTACAATGAGCAGTTCTTC. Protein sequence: CATSDFRDNYNEQFF.

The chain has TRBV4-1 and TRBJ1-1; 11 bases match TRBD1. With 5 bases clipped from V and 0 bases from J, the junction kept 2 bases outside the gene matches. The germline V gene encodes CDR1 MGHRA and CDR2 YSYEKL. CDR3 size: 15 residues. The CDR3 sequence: CASSRGQGVNTEAFF. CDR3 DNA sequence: TGCGCCAGCAGCAGGGGACAGGGGGTGAACACTGAAGCTTTCTTT.

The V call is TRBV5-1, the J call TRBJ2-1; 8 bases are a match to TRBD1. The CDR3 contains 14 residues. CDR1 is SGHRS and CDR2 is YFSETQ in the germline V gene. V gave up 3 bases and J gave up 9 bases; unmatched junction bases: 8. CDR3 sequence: CASSSGQGSGEQFF. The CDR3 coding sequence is TGCGCCAGCAGCTCCGGACAGGGCTCCGGTGAGCAGTTCTTC.

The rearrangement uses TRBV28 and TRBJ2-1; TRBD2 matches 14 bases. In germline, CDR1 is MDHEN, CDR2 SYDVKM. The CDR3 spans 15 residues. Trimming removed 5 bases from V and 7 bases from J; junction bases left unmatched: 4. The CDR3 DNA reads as TGTGCCAGCAGTCTAGGGACTAGCGGGAGAAATGAGCAGTTCTTC. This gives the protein CASSLGTSGRNEQFF. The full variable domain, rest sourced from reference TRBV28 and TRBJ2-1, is DVKVTQSSRYLVKRTGEKVFLECVQDMDHENMFWYRQDPGLGLRLIYFSYDVKMKEKGDIPEGYSVSREKKERFSLILESASTNQTSMYLCASSLGTSGRNEQFFGPGTRLTVL.

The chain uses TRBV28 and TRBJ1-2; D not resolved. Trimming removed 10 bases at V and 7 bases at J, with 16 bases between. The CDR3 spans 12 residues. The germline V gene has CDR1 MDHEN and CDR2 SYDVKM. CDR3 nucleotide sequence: TGTGCCACCCTTCGCACAGCAGGTGGCTACACCTTC. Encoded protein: CATLRTAGGYTF.

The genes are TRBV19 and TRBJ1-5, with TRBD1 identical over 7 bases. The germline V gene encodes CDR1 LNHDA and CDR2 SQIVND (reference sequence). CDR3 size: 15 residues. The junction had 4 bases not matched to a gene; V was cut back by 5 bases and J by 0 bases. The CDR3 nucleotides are TGTGCCAGTAGTGACGGACAGGCTAGCAATCAGCCCCAGCATTTT. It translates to CASSDGQASNQPQHF.

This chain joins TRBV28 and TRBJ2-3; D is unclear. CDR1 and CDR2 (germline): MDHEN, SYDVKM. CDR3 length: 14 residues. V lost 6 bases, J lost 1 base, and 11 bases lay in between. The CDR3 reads CASSSPGGTDTQYF. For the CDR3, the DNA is TGTGCCAGCAGCTCCCCCGGAGGCACAGATACGCAGTATTTT.

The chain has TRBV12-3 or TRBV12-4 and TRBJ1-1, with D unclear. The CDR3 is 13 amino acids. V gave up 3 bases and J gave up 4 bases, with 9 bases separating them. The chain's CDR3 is CASSLEGSTEAFF. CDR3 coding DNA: TGTGCCAGCAGTTTGGAGGGATCCACTGAAGCTTTCTTT.

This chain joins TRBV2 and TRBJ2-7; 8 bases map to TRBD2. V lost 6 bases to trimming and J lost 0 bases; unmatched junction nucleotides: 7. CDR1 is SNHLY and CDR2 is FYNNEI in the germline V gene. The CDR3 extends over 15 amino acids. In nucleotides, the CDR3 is TGTGCCAGCAGCGTAACAGGGACTAGCTCCTACGAGCAGTACGTC. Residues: CASSVTGTSSYEQYV.

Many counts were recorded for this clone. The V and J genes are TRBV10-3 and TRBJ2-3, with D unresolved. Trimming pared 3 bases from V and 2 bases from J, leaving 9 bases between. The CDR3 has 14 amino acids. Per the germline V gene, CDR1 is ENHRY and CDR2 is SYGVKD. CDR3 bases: TGTGCCATCAGTGATAGCCCCACCACAGATACGCAGTATTTT. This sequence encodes CAISDSPTTDTQYF.

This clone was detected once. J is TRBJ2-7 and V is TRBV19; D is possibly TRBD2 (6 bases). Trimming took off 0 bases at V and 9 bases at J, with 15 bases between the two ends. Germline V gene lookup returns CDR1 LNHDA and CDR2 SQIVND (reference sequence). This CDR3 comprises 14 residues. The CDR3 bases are TGTGCCAGTAGTATAGAATTGGAGGGGAAGGTGCAGTACTTC. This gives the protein CASSIELEGKVQYF.

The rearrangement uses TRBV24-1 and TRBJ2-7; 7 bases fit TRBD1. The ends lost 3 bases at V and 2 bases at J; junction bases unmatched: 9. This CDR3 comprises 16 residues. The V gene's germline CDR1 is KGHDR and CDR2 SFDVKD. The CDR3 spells CATSDRQGPGTYEQYF. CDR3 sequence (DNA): TGTGCCACCAGTGATCGACAGGGACCTGGAACCTACGAGCAGTACTTC.

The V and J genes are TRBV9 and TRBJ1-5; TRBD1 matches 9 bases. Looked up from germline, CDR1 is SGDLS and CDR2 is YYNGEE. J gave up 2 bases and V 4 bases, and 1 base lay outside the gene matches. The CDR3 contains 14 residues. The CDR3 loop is CASSWTGGNQPQHF. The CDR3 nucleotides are TGTGCCAGCAGCTGGACAGGGGGCAATCAGCCCCAGCATTTT.

CDR3 sequence reads: CASSLASREFSYEQYF. DNA for the CDR3: TGTGCCAGCAGCTTAGCGTCCCGGGAGTTCTCCTACGAGCAGTACTTC. This chain links TRBV7-2 with TRBJ2-7, with TRBD2 as a possible D gene (6 bases). This CDR3 region has 16 residues. V was cut by 0 bases and J by 0 bases, with 12 bases left in between. Germline V lookup: CDR1 SGHTA, CDR2 FQGNSA.

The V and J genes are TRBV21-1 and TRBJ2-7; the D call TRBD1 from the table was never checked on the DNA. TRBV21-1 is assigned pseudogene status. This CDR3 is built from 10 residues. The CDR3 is CASSGQGRHV. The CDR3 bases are TGTGCCAGCAGCGGACAGGGGAGGCACGTC.

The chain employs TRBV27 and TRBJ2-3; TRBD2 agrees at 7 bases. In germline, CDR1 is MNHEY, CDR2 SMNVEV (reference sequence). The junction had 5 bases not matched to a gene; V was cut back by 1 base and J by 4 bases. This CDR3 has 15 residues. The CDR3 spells CASSLWTSISDTQYF. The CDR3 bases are TGTGCCAGCAGTTTATGGACTAGTATTTCAGATACGCAGTATTTT.

The CDR3 DNA reads TGTGCCAGCAGCGTGAGGGACAGCGCCGGCTACACCTTC. Its protein is CASSVRDSAGYTF. The chain couples TRBV9 to TRBJ1-2, with TRBD1 matching 7 bases. CDR1 SGDLS and CDR2 YYNGEE come from the germline V gene. The CDR3 has 13 amino acids. After removal of 2 bases from V and 8 bases from J, the junction contained 6 bases not matched to a gene. Filled out from reference TRBV9 and TRBJ1-2, the complete variable domain reads DSGVTQTPKHLITATGQRVTLRCSPRSGDLSVYWYQQSLDQGLQFLIQYYNGEERAKGNILERFSAQQFPDLHSELNLSSLELGDSALYFCASSVRDSAGYTFGSGTRLTVV.

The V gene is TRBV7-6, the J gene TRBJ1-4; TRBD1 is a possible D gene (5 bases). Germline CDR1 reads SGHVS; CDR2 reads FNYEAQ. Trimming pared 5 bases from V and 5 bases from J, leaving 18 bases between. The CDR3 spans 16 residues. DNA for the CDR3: TGTGCCAGCAGCCTACTTCTAGGGGCCGGGAATGAAAAACTGTTTTTT. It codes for CASSLLLGAGNEKLFF.

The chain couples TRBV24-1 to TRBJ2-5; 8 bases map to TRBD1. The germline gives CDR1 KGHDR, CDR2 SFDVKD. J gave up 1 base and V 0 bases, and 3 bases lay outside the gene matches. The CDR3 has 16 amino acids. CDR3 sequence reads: CATSDLRGQGQETQYF. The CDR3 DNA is TGTGCCACCAGTGATTTGCGAGGACAGGGCCAAGAGACCCAGTACTTC.

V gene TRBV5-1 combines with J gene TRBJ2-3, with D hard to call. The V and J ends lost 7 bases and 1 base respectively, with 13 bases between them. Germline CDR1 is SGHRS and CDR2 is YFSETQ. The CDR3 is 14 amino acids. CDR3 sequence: CASSRGGGTDTQYF. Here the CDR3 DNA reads TGCGCCAGCTCGAGAGGCGGCGGCACAGATACGCAGTATTTT. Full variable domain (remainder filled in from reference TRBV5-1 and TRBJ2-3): KAGVTQTPRYLIKTRGQQVTLSCSPISGHRSVSWYQQTPGQGLQFLFEYFSETQRNKGNFPGRFSGRQFSNSRSEMNVSTLELGDSALYLCASSRGGGTDTQYFGPGTRLTVL.

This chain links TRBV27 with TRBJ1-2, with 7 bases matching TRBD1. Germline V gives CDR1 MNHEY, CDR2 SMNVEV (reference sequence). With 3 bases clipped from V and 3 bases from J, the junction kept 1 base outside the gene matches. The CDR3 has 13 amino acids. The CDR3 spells CASSFRGYYGYTF. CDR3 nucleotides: TGTGCCAGCAGTTTCAGGGGGTACTATGGCTACACCTTC.

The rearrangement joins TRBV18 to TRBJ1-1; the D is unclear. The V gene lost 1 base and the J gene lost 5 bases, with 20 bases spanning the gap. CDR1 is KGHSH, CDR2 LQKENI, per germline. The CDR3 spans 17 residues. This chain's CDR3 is CASSPLNARSFRTEAFF. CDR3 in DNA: TGTGCCAGCTCACCACTAAACGCTCGGTCCTTTCGAACTGAAGCTTTCTTT.